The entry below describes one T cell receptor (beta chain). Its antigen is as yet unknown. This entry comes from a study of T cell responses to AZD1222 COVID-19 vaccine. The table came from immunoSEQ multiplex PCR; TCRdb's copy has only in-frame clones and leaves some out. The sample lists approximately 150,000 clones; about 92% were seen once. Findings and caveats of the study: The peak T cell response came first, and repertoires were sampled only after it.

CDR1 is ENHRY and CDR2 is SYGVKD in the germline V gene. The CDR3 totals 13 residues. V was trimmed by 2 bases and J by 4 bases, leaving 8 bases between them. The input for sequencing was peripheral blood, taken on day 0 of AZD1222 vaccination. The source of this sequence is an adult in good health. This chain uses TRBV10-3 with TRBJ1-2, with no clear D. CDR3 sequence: CAISETGSYGYTF. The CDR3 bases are TGTGCCATCAGTGAGACGGGGAGCTATGGCTACACCTTC.